This entry lists 14 T cell receptor beta chains sequenced from one sample in a study of technical replicates of blood from several donors. The table came from immunoSEQ multiplex PCR; TCRdb's copy has only in-frame clones and leaves some out. The sample yields over 75,000 clones, nearly 98% seen once. Sequencing was carried out using T cells isolated from PBMCs. Every receptor here comes from a human donor in good health.

This chain uses TRBV6-5 with TRBJ2-7, with D possibly matching TRBD1 (6 bases). The CDR3 consists of 15 residues. The V end was cut by 0 bases, the J end by 3 bases, with 12 bases between. The germline gives CDR1 MNHEY, CDR2 SVGAGI. DNA for the CDR3: TGTGCCAGCAGTTACTCGACAGGCGCGAACTACGAGCAGTACTTC. Its protein is CASSYSTGANYEQYF.

The gene calls are TRBV29-1 and TRBJ1-1; D is unresolved. Trimming took 3 bases from V and 3 from J, leaving 5 bases between them. CDR1 is SQVTM, CDR2 ANQGSEA, per germline. The length of the CDR3 is 11 residues. This CDR3 is CSVDIYTEAFF. For the CDR3, the DNA is TGCAGCGTTGATATTTACACTGAAGCTTTCTTT.

CDR3 sequence: CASSDRGGDEAFF. The CDR3 nucleotides are TGTGCCAGCAGTGACAGGGGAGGGGATGAAGCTTTCTTT. This rearrangement joins TRBV6-4 to TRBJ1-1; maybe TRBD1 (5 bases). Trimming left V 2 bases short and J 7 bases short, with 11 bases between. Germline assignment: CDR1 MRHNA and CDR2 SNTAGT. There are 13 residues in the CDR3.

The genes are TRBV15 and TRBJ2-3; a weak D match, TRBD2 (6 bases). The germline gives CDR1 LNHNV, CDR2 YYDKDF (reference sequence). CDR3 size: 16 residues. Trimming cost V 1 base and J 0 bases, with 11 bases left between them. CDR3 residues: CATSRGRGRSTDTQYF. Here the CDR3 DNA reads TGTGCCACCAGCAGAGGGCGGGGACGAAGCACAGATACGCAGTATTTT. The whole variable domain, remainder taken from reference TRBV15 and TRBJ2-3, is DAMVIQNPRYQVTQFGKPVTLSCSQTLNHNVMYWYQQKSSQAPKLLFHYYDKDFNNEADTPDNFQSRRPNTSFCFLDIRSPGLGDTAMYLCATSRGRGRSTDTQYFGPGTRLTVL.

The genes are TRBV6-5 and TRBJ1-1, with TRBD1 matching over 7 bases. J lost 4 bases, V lost 0 bases, and 8 bases had no gene match. The CDR3 totals 16 residues. The germline gives CDR1 MNHEY, CDR2 SVGAGI. CDR3 region: CASSYSYRQGGTEAFF. CDR3 nucleotide sequence: TGTGCCAGCAGTTACTCCTACCGACAGGGCGGCACTGAAGCTTTCTTT.

This sequence joins TRBV7-9 and TRBJ1-3, with TRBD1 matching over 7 bases. The V gene's germline CDR1 is SEHNR and CDR2 FQNEAQ (reference sequence). The V gene end was trimmed by 5 bases and the J gene end by 5 bases; junction bases not matched to a gene: 12. CDR3 length: 16 amino acids. The chain's CDR3 is CASSPDREGTRNTIYF. As DNA, the CDR3 is TGTGCCAGCAGCCCAGACAGGGAAGGGACACGAAACACCATATATTTT.

The chain carries TRBV29-1 and TRBJ1-1, with D possibly being TRBD1 (5 bases). The CDR3 is made up of 13 amino acids. Germline CDR1 reads SQVTM; CDR2 reads ANQGSEA. V was pared by 7 bases and J by 4 bases, with 16 bases between. The CDR3 loop reads CSAADGGGTEAFF. CDR3 DNA sequence: TGCAGCGCCGCGGACGGGGGGGGCACTGAAGCTTTCTTT.

This chain links TRBV6-1 with TRBJ1-1; no clear D. V lost 2 bases and J 1 base, leaving 5 bases between the germline ends. The CDR3 totals 13 residues. Germline V lookup: CDR1 MNHNS, CDR2 SASEGT. The DNA for the CDR3 is TGTGCCAGCAGTGAAAACTGGAACACTGAAGCTTTCTTT. Translating gives CASSENWNTEAFF.

This rearrangement joins TRBV5-1 to TRBJ1-5, with D possibly being TRBD1 (6 bases). CDR3 length: 14 amino acids. Trimming stripped 0 bases from V and 6 bases from J, with 10 bases between. Germline values: CDR1 SGHRS, CDR2 YFSETQ. The CDR3 reads CASSLEGGGQPQHF. The CDR3 DNA sequence: TGCGCCAGCAGCTTGGAAGGGGGGGGTCAGCCCCAGCATTTT.

The rearrangement links TRBV6-5 to TRBJ1-2; 10 bases map to TRBD1. The CDR3 loop spans 12 amino acids. CDR1 is MNHEY and CDR2 is SVGAGI in the germline V gene. V gave up 4 bases and J gave up 8 bases; unmatched junction bases: 1. The CDR3 spells CASSWTGGGYTF. CDR3 in DNA: TGTGCCAGCAGTTGGACAGGGGGAGGCTACACCTTC.

The chain joins TRBV2 to TRBJ2-3; 9 bases match TRBD1. The germline CDR1 and CDR2 sequences are SNHLY and FYNNEI. The V gene end was trimmed by 2 bases and the J gene end by 7 bases; junction bases not matched to a gene: 7. CDR3 length equals 15 residues. The CDR3 sequence: CASSEQGTGTYTQYF. Here the CDR3 DNA reads TGTGCCAGCAGTGAACAAGGGACAGGGACCTATACGCAGTATTTT.

The gene calls are TRBV7-2 and TRBJ1-2, with D unresolved. Deletions cut 1 base from V and 6 bases from J, with 12 bases between. This CDR3 region has 14 residues. CDR1 is SGHTA, CDR2 FQGNSA, per germline. CDR3 protein: CASSLGYQVNGYTF. The CDR3 DNA reads as TGTGCCAGCAGCTTAGGGTACCAGGTCAATGGCTACACCTTC.

The V and J genes are TRBV4-1 and TRBJ1-3; weak D call: TRBD1 (5 bases). The CDR3 consists of 15 residues. V was shortened by 2 bases and J by 3 bases, with 11 bases between the two germline ends. Germline V gene data show CDR1 as MGHRA and CDR2 as YSYEKL. As DNA, the CDR3 is TGCGCCAGCAGCCAACTGGGGGGGTATGGAAACACCATATATTTT. It is translated as CASSQLGGYGNTIYF.

V usage is TRBV5-1 and J usage is TRBJ2-5; D unresolved. From germline, CDR1 is SGHRS and CDR2 YFSETQ. The V and J ends lost 4 bases and 4 bases respectively, with 5 bases between them. There are 11 residues in the CDR3. The DNA of the CDR3 is TGCGCCAGCAGCCTCCTAGAGACCCAGTACTTC. As protein: CASSLLETQYF.